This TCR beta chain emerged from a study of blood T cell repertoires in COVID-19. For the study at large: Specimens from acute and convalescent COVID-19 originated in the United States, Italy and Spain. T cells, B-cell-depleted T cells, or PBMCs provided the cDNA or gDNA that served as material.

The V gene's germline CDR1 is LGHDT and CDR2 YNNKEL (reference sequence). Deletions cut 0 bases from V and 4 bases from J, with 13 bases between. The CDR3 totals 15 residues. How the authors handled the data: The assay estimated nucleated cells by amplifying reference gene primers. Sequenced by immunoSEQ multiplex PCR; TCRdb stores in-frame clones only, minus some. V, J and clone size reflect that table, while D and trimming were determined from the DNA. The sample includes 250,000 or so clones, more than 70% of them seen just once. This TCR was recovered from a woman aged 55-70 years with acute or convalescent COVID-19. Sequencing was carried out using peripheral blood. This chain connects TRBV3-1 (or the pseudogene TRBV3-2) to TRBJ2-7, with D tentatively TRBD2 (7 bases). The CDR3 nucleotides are TGTGCCAGCAGCCAAGATAGGAGGGGGGGGTACGAGCAGTACTTC. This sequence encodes CASSQDRRGGYEQYF.